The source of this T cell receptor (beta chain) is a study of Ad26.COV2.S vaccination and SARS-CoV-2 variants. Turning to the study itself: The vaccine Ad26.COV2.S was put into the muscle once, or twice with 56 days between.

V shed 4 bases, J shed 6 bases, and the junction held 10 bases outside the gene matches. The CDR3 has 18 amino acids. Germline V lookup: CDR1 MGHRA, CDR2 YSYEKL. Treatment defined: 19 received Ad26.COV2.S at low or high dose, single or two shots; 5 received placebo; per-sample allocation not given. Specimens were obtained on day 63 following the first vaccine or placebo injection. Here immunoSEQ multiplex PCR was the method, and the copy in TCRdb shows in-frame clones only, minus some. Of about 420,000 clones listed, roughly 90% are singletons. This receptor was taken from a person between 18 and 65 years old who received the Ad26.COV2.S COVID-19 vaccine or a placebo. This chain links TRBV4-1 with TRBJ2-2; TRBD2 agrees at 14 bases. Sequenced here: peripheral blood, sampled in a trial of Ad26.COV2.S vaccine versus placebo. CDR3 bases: TGCGCCAGCAGCCTTGAGACCGGGACTAGCGGGGGTTCCGGGGAGCTGTTTTTT. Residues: CASSLETGTSGGSGELFF.